The entry below gives a single T cell receptor (beta chain) sequence along with its context. Its matching antigen is unknown. Using its own MiXCR run on the 5' RACE reads, TCRdb lists one record per CDR3 protein. The table records some 730,000 distinct CDR3 sequences, 15% to 20% of them present only once. Trimming took 1 base from V and 2 from J; bases not matched to a gene: 4. This CDR3 contains 16 residues. Germline V lookup: CDR1 MNHNS, CDR2 SASEGT. This sample was included in a study of identical twins. Study-level points and caveats: Beta out-of-frame twin sharing showed a weaker excess.

This same sample was also taken into another study, of T cells expressing NK-cell markers. This second report adds: Of CD8+ T cells, about 1.0-7.5% belonged to dominant NKG2C+ clonotypes in more than five donors. HCMV specificity of the expanded NKG2C+ T cell clones was not established.

This chain connects TRBV6-1 to TRBJ2-1; TRBD2 aligns across 8 bases. The sample comprised PBMCs. This TCR derives from a woman aged 18-29 years in good health. The CDR3 nucleotides read TGTGCCAGCAGTGAAGAGGACGGGGGGGCCTACAATGAGCAGTTCTTC. It specifies CASSEEDGGAYNEQFF.